Listed here are 20 T cell receptor beta chains from one sample, sequenced in a study of cytomegalovirus exposure and HLA in healthy donors. Generated by immunoSEQ multiplex PCR, the TCRdb table keeps only in-frame clones and is missing some. The sample contains around 200,000 clones, around 80% of which appear only once. Sequencing input: PBMCs. These receptors came from a woman aged 25 to 39 in good health and CMV-seronegative.

V usage is TRBV15 and J usage is TRBJ2-7; D ambiguous. The length of the CDR3 is 13 residues. Germline CDR1 and CDR2: LNHNV and YYDKDF (reference sequence). The germline V and J ends were trimmed by 0 bases and 4 bases, with 7 bases remaining between them. The CDR3 DNA sequence: TGTGCCACCAGCAGAGATAGTGCATACGAGCAGTACTTC. It is translated as CATSRDSAYEQYF.

This clone has just a few counts. This chain links TRBV4-2 with TRBJ2-7, with 10 bases that match TRBD2. Germline V gene data show CDR1 as LGHNA and CDR2 as YNFKEQ. The ends lost 4 bases at V and 5 bases at J; junction bases unmatched: 17. This CDR3 contains 18 residues. The CDR3 DNA reads as TGTGCCAGCAGCCTCCTCGGCGGTAGCGGGAGGTATACCCACGAGCAGTACTTC. It yields the protein CASSLLGGSGRYTHEQYF.

The chain carries TRBV5-8 and TRBJ2-1, with D perhaps TRBD2 (6 bases). The CDR3 contains 16 residues. Germline V gene sequence: CDR1 SGHTS, CDR2 YDEGEE. V lost 3 bases to trimming and J lost 2 bases, with 15 bases between them. CDR3 in DNA: TGTGCCAGCAGCTCCTGGGCTAGCGAGACCTACAATGAGCAGTTCTTC. Translated: CASSSWASETYNEQFF. The full variable domain, with the rest looked up from reference TRBV5-8 and TRBJ2-1, is EAGVTQSPTHLIKTRGQQATLRCSPISGHTSVYWYQQALGLGLQFLLWYDEGEERNRGNFPPRFSGRQFPNYSSELNVNALELEDSALYLCASSSWASETYNEQFFGPGTRLTVL.

The genes are TRBV7-9 and TRBJ2-7; TRBD2 aligns across 12 bases. CDR1 SEHNR and CDR2 FQNEAQ come from the germline V gene (reference sequence). This CDR3 region has 16 residues. J was trimmed by 5 bases and V by 0 bases; bases with no gene match: 5. CDR3 amino acids: CASSLALAGGNHEQYF. The CDR3 DNA follows: TGTGCCAGCAGCTTAGCTCTAGCGGGAGGGAACCACGAGCAGTACTTC.

Ten or more counts support this clone. This chain links TRBV5-1 with TRBJ1-5; 7 nucleotides line up with TRBD1. This CDR3 contains 15 residues. The V and J ends lost 4 bases and 3 bases, in that order; junction bases with no gene match: 7. The germline V gene has CDR1 SGHRS and CDR2 YFSETQ. CDR3 in DNA: TGCGCCAGCAGCCGTGATGGACAGGTCAATCAGCCCCAGCATTTT. Encoded protein: CASSRDGQVNQPQHF. Based on the CDR3 plus reference TRBV5-1 and TRBJ1-5, the full variable domain is KAGVTQTPRYLIKTRGQQVTLSCSPISGHRSVSWYQQTPGQGLQFLFEYFSETQRNKGNFPGRFSGRQFSNSRSEMNVSTLELGDSALYLCASSRDGQVNQPQHFGDGTRLSIL.

J is TRBJ1-4 and V is TRBV5-1; D ambiguous. V lost 1 base and J 0 bases, leaving 10 bases between the germline ends. From germline, CDR1 is SGHRS and CDR2 YFSETQ. The CDR3 extends over 16 amino acids. CDR3 nucleotide sequence: TGCGCCAGCAGCTTGTTTTATCAGGCAACTAATGAAAAACTGTTTTTT. Protein: CASSLFYQATNEKLFF.

This sequence joins TRBV6-6 and TRBJ1-2; 8 nucleotides line up with TRBD1. This CDR3 has 16 amino acids. J lost 6 bases, V lost 1 base, and 10 bases had no gene match. The germline V gene has CDR1 MNHNY and CDR2 SVGAGI (reference sequence). CDR3 bases: TGTGCCAGCAGTTACTTGGCGCAGGGGGCGCAACATGGCTACACCTTC. It translates to CASSYLAQGAQHGYTF.

This rearrangement joins TRBV6-5 to TRBJ1-1; 7 bases match TRBD1. The CDR3 has 14 amino acids. V lost 0 bases, J lost 5 bases, and 3 bases stayed unmatched. Germline V gives CDR1 MNHEY, CDR2 SVGAGI. Here the CDR3 reads CASSYSTGETEAFF. CDR3 coding DNA: TGTGCCAGCAGTTACTCCACAGGGGAGACTGAAGCTTTCTTT.

The V and J genes are TRBV2 and TRBJ2-5, with D tentatively TRBD1 (6 bases). Germline CDR1 reads SNHLY; CDR2 reads FYNNEI. V was cut by 8 bases and J by 1 base, with 14 bases left in between. The length of the CDR3 is 14 residues. The CDR3 nucleotides are TGTGCCAGCCTCGGACAGCTCACCCAAGAGACCCAGTACTTC. Amino acids: CASLGQLTQETQYF.

CDR3 in amino acids: CASSIQGANLNSPLHF. CDR3 sequence (DNA): TGTGCCAGTAGTATACAGGGGGCAAACCTGAATTCACCCCTCCACTTT. The rearrangement uses TRBV19 and TRBJ1-6; 8 bases line up with TRBD1. The length of the CDR3 is 16 residues. Germline CDR1 is LNHDA and CDR2 is SQIVND (reference sequence). Trimming took 2 bases from V and 7 from J; bases not matched to a gene: 7.

CDR3 in amino acids: CASSQRPDSRTEAFF. The CDR3 DNA reads TGTGCCAGCAGCCAGCGACCCGACAGTCGTACTGAAGCTTTCTTT. V is TRBV7-9 and J is TRBJ1-1; TRBD1 is a possible D gene (5 bases). Trimming stripped 5 bases from V and 5 bases from J, with 18 bases between. This CDR3 has 15 amino acids. Germline lookup yields CDR1 SEHNR and CDR2 FQNEAQ (reference sequence).

CDR3 sequence: CASTSHAADTQYF. The CDR3 DNA sequence: TGTGCCAGTACTTCCCACGCGGCAGATACGCAGTATTTT. V is TRBV19 and J is TRBJ2-3; D remains unclear. Trimming left V 7 bases short and J 4 bases short, with 12 bases between. The germline gives CDR1 LNHDA, CDR2 SQIVND (reference sequence). CDR3 length equals 13 residues.

This clone was counted once. The V call is TRBV6-5, the J call TRBJ1-2, with a possible D match to TRBD1 (5 bases). Trimming took 6 bases from V and 5 from J, leaving 13 bases between them. CDR3 size: 13 residues. Germline V lookup: CDR1 MNHEY, CDR2 SVGAGI. CDR3 loop: CASRRGRQYGYTF. CDR3 DNA: TGTGCCAGCAGAAGGGGTCGTCAGTATGGCTACACCTTC.

The DNA for the CDR3 is TGTGCCAGCAGCTTACTCATCCCGGGACAGCAAGGTAAGCCCCAGCATTTT. Translated, it gives CASSLLIPGQQGKPQHF. The V gene is TRBV21-1, the J gene TRBJ1-5; the table assigns TRBD1, which was not confirmed against the DNA. TRBV21-1 is listed as a pseudogene. This CDR3 comprises 17 residues.

The gene calls are TRBV30 and TRBJ2-3, with 7 nucleotides matching TRBD2. The CDR3 runs to 15 residues. Germline values: CDR1 GTSNPN, CDR2 SVGIG (reference sequence). With V trimmed by 0 bases and J by 5 bases, 8 bases remained unmatched. The CDR3 DNA reads as TGTGCCTGGAGTGTTCAGACTAGCTCTAGAGATACGCAGTATTTT. Translation gives CAWSVQTSSRDTQYF.

The chain couples TRBV5-6 to TRBJ1-5; D call uncertain. The CDR3 sequence is 14 residues long. Germline V gives CDR1 SGHDT, CDR2 YYEEEE. The ends were cut back, 0 bases at V and 6 bases at J, with 10 bases in the middle. The DNA for the CDR3 is TGTGCCAGCAGCTTGGGGGGAGCGGGTCAGCCCCAGCATTTT. This gives the protein CASSLGGAGQPQHF. Full variable domain (rest looked up from reference TRBV5-6 and TRBJ1-5): DAGVTQSPTHLIKTRGQQVTLRCSPKSGHDTVSWYQQALGQGPQFIFQYYEEEERQRGNFPDRFSGHQFPNYSSELNVNALLLGDSALYLCASSLGGAGQPQHFGDGTRLSIL.

The chain uses TRBV19 and TRBJ2-7; the D is unclear. This CDR3 contains 13 residues. Trimming removed 5 bases at V and 4 bases at J, with 12 bases between. In germline, CDR1 is LNHDA, CDR2 SQIVND (reference sequence). The CDR3 loop is CASSLSVEYEQYF. In DNA, the CDR3 is TGTGCCAGTAGTTTGAGCGTGGAGTACGAGCAGTACTTC. The variable domain in full, completed from reference TRBV19 and TRBJ2-7, reads DGGITQSPKYLFRKEGQNVTLSCEQNLNHDAMYWYRQDPGQGLRLIYYSQIVNDFQKGDIAEGYSVSREKKESFPLTVTSAQKNPTAFYLCASSLSVEYEQYFGPGTRLTVT.

The chain employs TRBV4-2 and TRBJ2-2, with 9 bases fitting TRBD2. This CDR3 is built from 16 residues. The germline gives CDR1 LGHNA, CDR2 YNFKEQ. V trimming: 1 base; J trimming: 6 bases; junction bases outside the gene matches: 6. The CDR3 coding sequence is TGTGCCAGCAGCCAAGGGGCTAGCGGGAATCCCGGGGAGCTGTTTTTT. The encoded protein is CASSQGASGNPGELFF.

The chain joins TRBV10-1 to TRBJ2-2; 7 positions match TRBD1. Trimming at V came to 4 bases and at J to 4 bases, leaving 9 bases not matched to a gene. Germline V CDR1 and CDR2: WNHNN, SYGVQD (reference sequence). The CDR3 has 16 residues. The CDR3 sequence: CASSGKQGTGTGELFF. The CDR3 DNA sequence: TGCGCCAGCAGTGGGAAACAGGGGACGGGCACCGGGGAGCTGTTTTTT.

This chain connects TRBV11-3 to TRBJ1-1, with a tentative D call TRBD1 (5 bases). The V end was cut by 3 bases, the J end by 1 base, with 6 bases between. The CDR3 consists of 13 residues. In germline, CDR1 is SGHNT, CDR2 YENEEA. The CDR3 sequence: CASSFTGNTEAFF. The CDR3 coding sequence is TGTGCCAGCAGCTTCACAGGGAACACTGAAGCTTTCTTT.